These 32 T cell receptor beta chains share one sample of origin, sequenced in a study of blood T cell repertoires in COVID-19. The assay was immunoSEQ multiplex PCR, and TCRdb's table has in-frame clones only and misses some. Of roughly 67,000 clones in the sample, roughly 86% were seen once. The sample was peripheral blood. The source of these receptors is a man aged 50 to 59 with acute or convalescent COVID-19.

The rearrangement joins TRBV3-1 (or the pseudogene TRBV3-2) to TRBJ1-4; TRBD1 might be the D (5 bases). Trimming took off 0 bases at V and 3 bases at J, with 8 bases between the two ends. The CDR3 consists of 15 residues. The germline V gene encodes CDR1 LGHDT and CDR2 YNNKEL (reference sequence). CDR3 loop: CASSQEGEANEKLFF. The DNA for the CDR3 is TGTGCCAGCAGCCAAGAGGGGGAGGCTAATGAAAAACTGTTTTTT.

CDR3 in amino acids: CASSADWHTDTQYF. The CDR3 nucleotides are TGTGCCAGCAGCGCAGACTGGCACACAGATACGCAGTATTTT. V gene TRBV7-2 combines with J gene TRBJ2-3, with unresolved D. The CDR3 is 14 residues long. Per germline, CDR1 SGHTA and CDR2 FQGNSA. The V and J ends lost 5 bases and 2 bases respectively, with 11 bases between them. The entire variable domain, with the rest obtained from reference TRBV7-2 and TRBJ2-3, is as follows: GAGVSQSPSNKVTEKGKDVELRCDPISGHTALYWYRQSLGQGLEFLIYFQGNSAPDKSGLPSDRFSAERTGGSVSTLTIQRTQQEDSAVYLCASSADWHTDTQYFGPGTRLTVL.

This chain connects TRBV4-1 to TRBJ2-3; no firm D call. With 1 base removed from V and 5 bases from J, the gap between germline ends came to 13 bases. The germline V gene encodes CDR1 MGHRA and CDR2 YSYEKL. The CDR3 contains 15 residues. This CDR3 reads CASSQAGFLVDTQYF. For the CDR3, the DNA is TGCGCCAGCAGCCAAGCTGGCTTCTTGGTAGATACGCAGTATTTT.

The chain joins TRBV30 to TRBJ1-5; D perhaps matches TRBD1 (5 bases). Trimming left V 3 bases short and J 2 bases short, with 11 bases between. The CDR3 contains 14 residues. The germline CDR1 and CDR2 sequences are GTSNPN and SVGIG (reference sequence). The DNA of the CDR3 is TGTGCCTGGAGCCTGGGCAGGGGCAATCAGCCCCAGCATTTT. Its protein is CAWSLGRGNQPQHF.

This rearrangement joins TRBV28 to TRBJ1-1, with D tentatively TRBD1 (6 bases). Germline assignment: CDR1 MDHEN and CDR2 SYDVKM. The V end lost 5 bases, the J end lost 4 bases, and 14 bases lay between the germline ends. There are 14 residues in the CDR3. The CDR3 nucleotides read TGTGCCAGCAGTCCAAGGCCAGGGGTCACTGAAGCTTTCTTT. This gives the protein CASSPRPGVTEAFF.

V usage is TRBV27 and J usage is TRBJ2-2, with 7 positions matching TRBD2. From germline, CDR1 is MNHEY and CDR2 SMNVEV (reference sequence). The V gene end was trimmed by 5 bases and the J gene end by 0 bases; junction bases not matched to a gene: 6. The CDR3 sequence is 16 residues long. CDR3 sequence reads: CASSRLAYANTGELFF. CDR3 DNA sequence: TGTGCCAGCAGTCGACTAGCTTATGCGAACACCGGGGAGCTGTTTTTT.

This clone was counted once. This rearrangement joins TRBV27 to TRBJ2-7; 11 nucleotides agree with TRBD2. In germline, CDR1 is MNHEY, CDR2 SMNVEV (reference sequence). J lost 4 bases, V lost 8 bases, and 7 bases had no gene match. The CDR3 spans 14 residues. CDR3: CASGTSGRAYEQYF. In DNA form, the CDR3 reads TGTGCCAGCGGCACTAGCGGGAGAGCTTACGAGCAGTACTTC.

The genes are TRBV2 and TRBJ1-1; the D is unclear. Trimming removed 10 bases from V and 0 bases from J, with 12 bases in between. The CDR3 spans 13 residues. The germline gives CDR1 SNHLY, CDR2 FYNNEI. The CDR3 loop reads CATRYGVNTEAFF. Here the CDR3 DNA reads TGTGCCACCAGGTACGGGGTGAACACTGAAGCTTTCTTT.

The chain combines TRBV2 with TRBJ2-6, with a weak D call TRBD1 (7 bases). CDR3 length equals 16 residues. Per the germline V gene, CDR1 is SNHLY and CDR2 is FYNNEI. V was pared by 9 bases and J by 2 bases, with 17 bases between. CDR3 amino acids: CASIFDREAGANVLTF. CDR3 nucleotides: TGTGCCAGTATTTTTGACAGGGAGGCTGGGGCCAACGTCCTGACTTTC.

The CDR3: CAIRRTGEVNTEAFF. CDR3 in DNA: TGTGCCATCAGGAGGACAGGGGAAGTGAACACTGAAGCTTTCTTT. The chain has TRBV10-3 and TRBJ1-1; 9 nucleotides line up with TRBD1. Looked up from germline, CDR1 is ENHRY and CDR2 is SYGVKD. The CDR3 covers 15 residues. After removal of 6 bases from V and 0 bases from J, the junction contained 5 bases not matched to a gene.

The CDR3 loop is CASSFRAQETQYF. CDR3 nucleotides: TGTGCCAGCAGTTTCAGGGCTCAGGAGACCCAGTACTTC. V is TRBV28 and J is TRBJ2-5; maybe TRBD1 (5 bases). The ends were cut back, 3 bases at V and 5 bases at J, with 10 bases in the middle. This CDR3 region has 13 residues. CDR1 is MDHEN and CDR2 is SYDVKM in the germline V gene.

The genes are TRBV7-3 and TRBJ1-2; 7 bases are a match to TRBD1. The V segment lost 0 bases and the J segment 8 bases; nucleotides outside the gene matches: 12. Germline V gene lookup returns CDR1 SGHTA and CDR2 FQGTGA. This CDR3 region has 16 residues. CDR3 DNA sequence: TGTGCCAGCAGCTTAACTTGGACAGGATCTTCGGAAGGCTACACCTTC. As protein: CASSLTWTGSSEGYTF.

This sequence joins TRBV11-2 and TRBJ2-1, with D possibly TRBD2 on 6 matching bases. Trimming left V 1 base short and J 4 bases short, with 17 bases between. The germline V gene encodes CDR1 SGHAT and CDR2 FQNNGV. This CDR3 has 17 amino acids. The chain's CDR3 is CASSLGSEAGPYNEQFF. The CDR3 DNA sequence: TGTGCCAGCAGCTTAGGTTCGGAGGCGGGGCCGTACAATGAGCAGTTCTTC.

The gene calls are TRBV3-1 (or the pseudogene TRBV3-2) and TRBJ2-5; possible D gene TRBD1, 5 bases. Germline CDR1 and CDR2: LGHDT and YNNKEL (reference sequence). With 2 bases removed from V and 2 bases from J, the gap between germline ends came to 6 bases. CDR3 length: 13 residues. The CDR3 is CASSQRGQETQYF. The CDR3 bases are TGTGCCAGCAGCCAAAGGGGACAAGAGACCCAGTACTTC.

V is TRBV30 and J is TRBJ2-3; TRBD2 matches 7 bases. V trimming: 1 base; J trimming: 4 bases; junction bases outside the gene matches: 8. The CDR3 has 15 residues. Germline V CDR1 and CDR2: GTSNPN, SVGIG (reference sequence). The CDR3 loop is CAWSGLAGVADTQYF. The CDR3 DNA reads TGTGCCTGGAGTGGGTTGGCGGGAGTGGCAGATACGCAGTATTTT.

This sequence joins TRBV2 and TRBJ2-7; TRBD2 agrees at 11 bases. The CDR3 spans 15 residues. Germline values: CDR1 SNHLY, CDR2 FYNNEI. After removal of 3 bases from V and 6 bases from J, the junction contained 7 bases not matched to a gene. The CDR3 nucleotides are TGTGCCAGCAGTGAGGAACTAGCGGGAGATATCGAGCAGTACTTC. Translating it yields CASSEELAGDIEQYF.

The CDR3 sequence is CASSTGINYGYTF. The CDR3 region has the DNA TGTGCCAGCAGTACAGGGATCAACTATGGCTACACCTTC. This chain uses TRBV7-8 with TRBJ1-2; D perhaps matches TRBD1 (6 bases). Germline loops: CDR1 SGHVS, CDR2 FQNEAQ. The CDR3 extends over 13 amino acids. V was cut by 6 bases and J by 2 bases, with 10 bases left in between.

The V and J genes are TRBV6-6 and TRBJ2-5; TRBD2 matches 11 bases. V lost 4 bases, J lost 4 bases, and 5 bases stayed unmatched. The germline V gene has CDR1 MNHNY and CDR2 SVGAGI (reference sequence). The CDR3 runs 15 residues. The CDR3 reads CASSLAGGVGETQYF. In DNA form, the CDR3 reads TGTGCCAGCAGTTTAGCGGGGGGGGTAGGAGAGACCCAGTACTTC.

This clone was picked up a small number of times. J is TRBJ2-3 and V is TRBV28; D gene ambiguous. The CDR3 is 13 amino acids. Trimming pared 5 bases from V and 4 bases from J, leaving 10 bases between. Germline loops: CDR1 MDHEN, CDR2 SYDVKM. CDR3 DNA: TGTGCCAGCAGTCGCTATTTACCAGATACGCAGTATTTT. It specifies CASSRYLPDTQYF.

This clone turned up a few times. The chain combines TRBV19 with TRBJ1-6; possible D gene TRBD1, 5 bases. This CDR3 comprises 14 residues. The V end lost 6 bases, the J end lost 10 bases, and 16 bases lay between the germline ends. The germline V gene encodes CDR1 LNHDA and CDR2 SQIVND (reference sequence). CDR3 in DNA: TGTGCCAGTAGCGCCCCAGGGCCCTACTCACCCCTCCACTTT. The encoded protein is CASSAPGPYSPLHF.

This chain joins TRBV28 and TRBJ2-1; D possibly corresponds to TRBD2 (6 bases). This CDR3 contains 15 residues. Germline-derived CDR1 and CDR2 are MDHEN and SYDVKM. Trimming stripped 1 base from V and 2 bases from J, with 9 bases between. DNA for the CDR3: TGTGCCAGCAGTTTATCGGGAGAGACCTACAATGAGCAGTTCTTC. The encoded protein is CASSLSGETYNEQFF.

The V gene is TRBV28, the J gene TRBJ1-2; D is perhaps TRBD1 (6 bases). Germline CDR1 is MDHEN and CDR2 is SYDVKM. V shed 2 bases and J shed 4 bases, with 11 bases lying between them. The CDR3 is made up of 14 amino acids. The DNA for the CDR3 is TGTGCCAGCAGTTTAAGGACAGAGACCTATGGCTACACCTTC. It is translated as CASSLRTETYGYTF.

The chain links TRBV3-1 (or the pseudogene TRBV3-2) to TRBJ2-1; 7 bases match TRBD1. The V gene's germline CDR1 is LGHDT and CDR2 YNNKEL (reference sequence). This CDR3 is 12 amino acids long. V shed 7 bases, J shed 6 bases, and the junction held 3 bases outside the gene matches. CDR3 bases: TGTGCCAGCACCAGGACAGGCAATGAGCAGTTCTTC. The encoded protein is CASTRTGNEQFF.

The chain combines TRBV30 with TRBJ1-5; a weak D match, TRBD1 (6 bases). V was shortened by 1 base and J by 5 bases, with 9 bases between the two germline ends. The CDR3 totals 13 residues. Germline V gene data show CDR1 as GTSNPN and CDR2 as SVGIG (reference sequence). CDR3 region: CAWSEDSYQPQHF. The DNA of the CDR3 is TGTGCCTGGAGTGAGGACAGCTATCAGCCCCAGCATTTT. Full variable domain (remainder filled in from reference TRBV30 and TRBJ1-5): SQTIHQWPATLVQPVGSPLSLECTVEGTSNPNLYWYRQAAGRGLQLLFYSVGIGQISSEVPQNLSASRPQDRQFILSSKKLLLSDSGFYLCAWSEDSYQPQHFGDGTRLSIL.

This clone was observed a handful of times. This rearrangement joins TRBV5-6 to TRBJ1-5; 9 bases agree with TRBD1. This CDR3 is 16 amino acids long. V dropped 5 bases and J dropped 7; count of bases not matched to a gene: 13. Germline V CDR1 and CDR2: SGHDT, YYEEEE. CDR3 coding DNA: TGTGCCAGCAGTTATGGGACAGGGTTGTCAGGGCAGCCCCAGCATTTT. Encoded protein: CASSYGTGLSGQPQHF.

V is TRBV5-1 and J is TRBJ2-2; D might be TRBD1 (6 bases). The CDR3 is 15 amino acids. CDR1 and CDR2 (germline): SGHRS, YFSETQ. V lost 3 bases and J lost 7, with 16 bases in between. CDR3 nucleotides: TGCGCCAGCAGCTCAACAGGGACCGACTACGGGGAGCTGTTTTTT. Its translation is CASSSTGTDYGELFF.

The rearrangement links TRBV19 to TRBJ2-7, with 8 bases lining up with TRBD2. CDR3 length equals 17 residues. The junction had 14 bases not matched to a gene; V was cut back by 4 bases and J by 3 bases. CDR1 is LNHDA and CDR2 is SQIVND in the germline V gene (reference sequence). CDR3 sequence: CASSTGGRAVILYEQYF. DNA of the CDR3: TGTGCCAGTAGTACGGGGGGGAGGGCGGTAATCCTCTACGAGCAGTACTTC. Full variable domain (remainder filled in from reference TRBV19 and TRBJ2-7): DGGITQSPKYLFRKEGQNVTLSCEQNLNHDAMYWYRQDPGQGLRLIYYSQIVNDFQKGDIAEGYSVSREKKESFPLTVTSAQKNPTAFYLCASSTGGRAVILYEQYFGPGTRLTVT.

The chain's CDR3 is CASSQLQGFEKLFF. CDR3 nucleotide sequence: TGTGCCAGCAGCCAGTTGCAGGGGTTTGAAAAACTGTTTTTT. The chain links TRBV14 to TRBJ1-4; a weak D match, TRBD1 (6 bases). This CDR3 is built from 14 residues. Germline loops: CDR1 SGHDN, CDR2 FVKESK. V dropped 3 bases and J dropped 7 bases, with 12 bases sitting between them.

As DNA, the CDR3 is TGTGCCAGCACTCCCGGGGGGGCTGGAGACACTGAAGCTTTCTTT. This translates into CASTPGGAGDTEAFF. The V and J genes are TRBV28 and TRBJ1-1; perhaps TRBD1 as D (6 bases). The germline V gene has CDR1 MDHEN and CDR2 SYDVKM. CDR3 length: 15 residues. V lost 7 bases and J lost 3, with 18 bases in between. The whole variable domain, remainder taken from reference TRBV28 and TRBJ1-1, is DVKVTQSSRYLVKRTGEKVFLECVQDMDHENMFWYRQDPGLGLRLIYFSYDVKMKEKGDIPEGYSVSREKKERFSLILESASTNQTSMYLCASTPGGAGDTEAFFGQGTRLTVV.

In its sample, this clone was seen a few times. The V gene is TRBV5-1, the J gene TRBJ1-5; TRBD1 matches 7 bases. V was pared by 0 bases and J by 4 bases, with 4 bases of the junction left unmatched. Germline values: CDR1 SGHRS, CDR2 YFSETQ. The CDR3 runs 15 residues. The CDR3 is CASSLGDSWNQPQHF. The CDR3 DNA sequence: TGCGCCAGCAGCTTGGGGGACAGCTGGAATCAGCCCCAGCATTTT. The variable domain in full, completed from reference TRBV5-1 and TRBJ1-5, reads KAGVTQTPRYLIKTRGQQVTLSCSPISGHRSVSWYQQTPGQGLQFLFEYFSETQRNKGNFPGRFSGRQFSNSRSEMNVSTLELGDSALYLCASSLGDSWNQPQHFGDGTRLSIL.

The chain recombines TRBV2 with TRBJ2-2; 9 nucleotides match TRBD2. The junction had 8 bases not matched to a gene; V was cut back by 6 bases and J by 6 bases. This CDR3 contains 15 residues. Germline lookup yields CDR1 SNHLY and CDR2 FYNNEI. CDR3 sequence (DNA): TGTGCCAGCAGCGTTAATATAGCGGGAGCCGGGGAGCTGTTTTTT. Encoded protein: CASSVNIAGAGELFF.

CDR3 in DNA: TGTGCCAGCAGTCGGGGGACTGATGAAAAACTGTTTTTT. Its protein product is CASSRGTDEKLFF. This chain joins TRBV2 and TRBJ1-4, with D possibly being TRBD1 (5 bases). Trimming stripped 5 bases from V and 6 bases from J, with 10 bases between. The CDR3 has 13 residues. Germline lookup yields CDR1 SNHLY and CDR2 FYNNEI.